The 32 T cell receptor beta chains below all came from one sample that was sequenced in a study of long-term antiretroviral therapy in people with HIV. Researchers ran immunoSEQ v3.0 at survey level. TCRdb's copy holds only in-frame clones and misses some; the assay was immunoSEQ multiplex PCR. Of tens of thousands of clones in the sample, approximately 80% were seen once. This specimen was unsorted PBMCs, taken about 4.1 years after starting antiretroviral therapy. The receptor source for this set is a man in his thirties or forties with HIV.

The chain carries TRBV7-9 and TRBJ2-1; possible D gene TRBD2, 6 bases. The CDR3 is 14 amino acids. The V end lost 5 bases, the J end lost 7 bases, and 15 bases lay between the germline ends. The germline gives CDR1 SEHNR, CDR2 FQNEAQ (reference sequence). The CDR3 coding sequence is TGTGCCAGCAGCCCAGCTGGGACTCAGAATGAGCAGTTCTTC. Translated: CASSPAGTQNEQFF.

The chain carries TRBV7-9 and TRBJ2-1; D unresolved. The germline V gene has CDR1 SEHNR and CDR2 FQNEAQ (reference sequence). The CDR3 loop spans 13 amino acids. V was cut by 0 bases and J by 8 bases, with 8 bases left in between. The CDR3 here is CASSLALMDEQFF. The CDR3 bases are TGTGCCAGCAGCTTAGCGCTAATGGATGAGCAGTTCTTC.

The V and J genes are TRBV5-1 and TRBJ2-5; 7 bases are a match to TRBD1. CDR3 length: 15 residues. Losses at the gene ends were 0 bases for V and 5 bases for J; bases not matched to a gene: 7. Germline values: CDR1 SGHRS, CDR2 YFSETQ. CDR3 in DNA: TGCGCCAGCAGCTTGGCGGCAGGGGGTAGGGAGACCCAGTACTTC. It specifies CASSLAAGGRETQYF.

Note on this clone: Other DNA variants within this sample encode the same CDR3. This chain links TRBV30 with TRBJ2-7; possible D gene TRBD1, 5 bases. Trimming cost V 2 bases and J 0 bases, with 14 bases left between them. Germline CDR1 GTSNPN, CDR2 SVGIG (reference sequence). The length of the CDR3 is 15 residues. CDR3 in amino acids: CAWSPTGDVSYEQYF. DNA for the CDR3: TGTGCCTGGAGTCCCACAGGAGACGTCTCCTACGAGCAGTACTTC.

CDR3 bases: TGTGCCAGCAGCTTGGCCGGGGTAGAGACCCAGTACTTC. Protein product: CASSLAGVETQYF. This chain links TRBV5-6 with TRBJ2-5, with D perhaps TRBD2 (5 bases). V was shortened by 0 bases and J by 4 bases, with 7 bases between the two germline ends. This CDR3 has 13 amino acids. Germline CDR1 is SGHDT and CDR2 is YYEEEE.

This chain joins TRBV4-1 and TRBJ2-2; TRBD2 is a possible D gene (5 bases). The germline CDR1 and CDR2 sequences are MGHRA and YSYEKL. The CDR3 runs to 14 residues. Trimming pared 6 bases from V and 0 bases from J, leaving 8 bases between. As DNA, the CDR3 is TGCGCCAGCAGAGTCGGGGCGAACACCGGGGAGCTGTTTTTT. Translating gives CASRVGANTGELFF.

The chain employs TRBV30 and TRBJ2-2; D unclear. CDR1 is GTSNPN, CDR2 SVGIG, per germline (reference sequence). This CDR3 is 14 amino acids long. Trimming removed 3 bases at V and 2 bases at J, with 10 bases between. DNA for the CDR3: TGTGCCTGGAGGCGCCGGGCCAACACCGGGGAGCTGTTTTTT. It yields the protein CAWRRRANTGELFF.

The chain has TRBV11-2 and TRBJ2-7; tentative D call: TRBD2 (5 bases). CDR3 size: 13 residues. The V gene's germline CDR1 is SGHAT and CDR2 FQNNGV. V was cut by 4 bases and J by 5 bases, with 12 bases left in between. The CDR3: CASSSTGNHEQYF. In nucleotides, the CDR3 is TGTGCCAGCAGCTCGACCGGGAATCACGAGCAGTACTTC.

The chain joins TRBV30 to TRBJ1-5, with 7 bases that match TRBD1. The CDR3 is made up of 14 amino acids. The V gene's germline CDR1 is GTSNPN and CDR2 SVGIG (reference sequence). Germline trimming cut 4 bases from V and 4 bases from J; bases unmatched to any gene: 7. For the CDR3, the DNA is TGTGCCTGGACACGGGACAGCCTAAATCAGCCCCAGCATTTT. It encodes CAWTRDSLNQPQHF.

This chain links TRBV29-1 with TRBJ1-2; 10 bases match TRBD1. From germline, CDR1 is SQVTM and CDR2 ANQGSEA. V shed 3 bases and J 2 bases; nucleotides not matched to a gene: 6. The CDR3 runs 15 residues. CDR3 loop: CSVEGQGIGNYGYTF. CDR3 nucleotides: TGCAGCGTTGAGGGACAGGGGATAGGGAACTATGGCTACACCTTC.

The V and J genes are TRBV6-6 and TRBJ2-3, with D uncertain. The germline CDR1 and CDR2 sequences are MNHNY and SVGAGI (reference sequence). The germline V and J ends were trimmed by 5 bases and 2 bases, with 2 bases remaining between them. This CDR3 comprises 11 residues. CDR3 in amino acids: CASSPTDTQYF. The CDR3 DNA sequence: TGTGCCAGCAGTCCCACAGATACGCAGTATTTT.

The CDR3 loop is CASRPQGLDGYTF. CDR3 DNA: TGTGCCAGCAGACCCCAGGGGCTCGATGGCTACACCTTC. V and J are TRBV2 and TRBJ1-2; tentative D call: TRBD1 (6 bases). The CDR3 is 13 amino acids. The V end was cut by 6 bases, the J end by 6 bases, with 14 bases between. Germline V gives CDR1 SNHLY, CDR2 FYNNEI.

There are a few counts of this clone. The J gene is TRBJ1-1, the V gene TRBV7-2, with D possibly TRBD1 on 5 matching bases. With 2 bases removed from V and 8 bases from J, the gap between germline ends came to 15 bases. The CDR3 extends over 14 amino acids. CDR1 and CDR2 from the germline V gene are SGHTA and FQGNSA. The CDR3 is CASSLRGVMTEAFF. CDR3 in DNA: TGTGCCAGCAGCTTACGGGGGGTGATGACAGAAGCTTTCTTT.

The chain recombines TRBV11-2 with TRBJ1-4; D is perhaps TRBD1 (5 bases). Per the germline V gene, CDR1 is SGHAT and CDR2 is FQNNGV. The V end lost 5 bases, the J end lost 7 bases, and 14 bases lay between the germline ends. The CDR3 runs to 14 residues. For the CDR3, the DNA is TGTGCCAGCAGCCATGGGGGAGAACGTGAAAAACTGTTTTTT. This encodes CASSHGGEREKLFF.

The chain has TRBV7-9 and TRBJ1-5; D is unclear. The CDR3 is made up of 13 amino acids. The ends were cut back, 3 bases at V and 0 bases at J, with 3 bases in the middle. CDR1 and CDR2 from the germline V gene are SEHNR and FQNEAQ (reference sequence). CDR3 residues: CASSFNSNQPQHF. DNA for the CDR3: TGTGCCAGCAGCTTCAATAGCAATCAGCCCCAGCATTTT. Drawing the rest from reference TRBV7-9 and TRBJ1-5, the complete variable domain is DTGVSQNPRHKITKRGQNVTFRCDPISEHNRLYWYRQTLGQGPEFLTYFQNEAQLEKSRLLSDRFSAERPKGSFSTLEIQRTEQGDSAMYLCASSFNSNQPQHFGDGTRLSIL.

The V call is TRBV7-9, the J call TRBJ1-2; possibly TRBD1 for D (5 bases). The CDR3 runs to 13 residues. Germline-derived CDR1 and CDR2 are SEHNR and FQNEAQ (reference sequence). The V end was cut by 5 bases, the J end by 3 bases, with 10 bases between. The CDR3 protein is CASSPEGYYGYTF. CDR3 in DNA: TGTGCCAGCAGCCCGGAGGGGTACTATGGCTACACCTTC.

This clone rates as medium-sized. The genes are TRBV21-1 and TRBJ2-2; the DNA was not used to check the table's D call, TRBD1. TRBV21-1 is a recognized pseudogene. The CDR3 consists of 14 residues. CDR3 sequence: CASSKRDKTGELFF. The CDR3 coding sequence is TGTGCCAGCAGCAAAAGGGACAAAACCGGGGAGCTGTTTTTT.

The rearrangement uses TRBV19 and TRBJ2-7, with D hard to call. There are 14 residues in the CDR3. Trimming stripped 2 bases from V and 2 bases from J, with 10 bases between. Germline V lookup: CDR1 LNHDA, CDR2 SQIVND (reference sequence). CDR3 loop: CASSISGGPYEQYF. The CDR3 region has the DNA TGTGCCAGTAGTATATCGGGCGGCCCCTACGAGCAGTACTTC.

The genes are TRBV28 and TRBJ2-7; TRBD2 is a possible D gene (5 bases). Germline loops: CDR1 MDHEN, CDR2 SYDVKM. The CDR3 totals 13 residues. Trimming pared 2 bases from V and 5 bases from J, leaving 10 bases between. The CDR3 coding sequence is TGTGCCAGCAGTTTACCGGGAAACCACGAGCAGTACTTC. Translating it yields CASSLPGNHEQYF.

The V call is TRBV5-1, the J call TRBJ2-5; TRBD1 agrees at 12 bases. This CDR3 contains 16 residues. V lost 4 bases to trimming and J lost 2 bases; unmatched junction nucleotides: 6. Per the germline V gene, CDR1 is SGHRS and CDR2 is YFSETQ. This CDR3 is CASSPGDRGRQETQYF. The CDR3 DNA sequence: TGCGCCAGCAGCCCAGGGGACAGGGGGCGTCAAGAGACCCAGTACTTC.

This chain links TRBV5-1 with TRBJ1-3; maybe TRBD1 (5 bases). The CDR3 totals 14 residues. Looked up from germline, CDR1 is SGHRS and CDR2 is YFSETQ. Trimming took 0 bases from V and 4 from J, leaving 8 bases between them. The CDR3 DNA reads TGCGCCAGCAGCTTGGCCGGGGACGGAAACACCATATATTTT. Amino acid sequence: CASSLAGDGNTIYF.

The DNA of the CDR3 is TGTGCCATCAGTGAGGGGTCTAGCGGGGCCAATGAGCAGTTCTTC. Amino acids: CAISEGSSGANEQFF. The chain uses TRBV10-3 and TRBJ2-1, with 9 bases matching TRBD2. The CDR3 consists of 15 residues. Germline assignment: CDR1 ENHRY and CDR2 SYGVKD. The V gene end was trimmed by 2 bases and the J gene end by 6 bases; junction bases not matched to a gene: 5.

The CDR3, as DNA: TGTGCCTGTCTCCCCCAGGGGGCGACCTACGAGCAGTACTTC. It is translated as CACLPQGATYEQYF. The genes are TRBV30 and TRBJ2-7; 8 bases align to TRBD1. CDR1 is GTSNPN and CDR2 is SVGIG in the germline V gene (reference sequence). The CDR3 has 14 amino acids. The J segment lost 2 bases and the V segment lost 6 bases, leaving 9 bases of the junction unmatched. Supplemented by reference TRBV30 and TRBJ2-7, the full variable domain reads SQTIHQWPATLVQPVGSPLSLECTVEGTSNPNLYWYRQAAGRGLQLLFYSVGIGQISSEVPQNLSASRPQDRQFILSSKKLLLSDSGFYLCACLPQGATYEQYFGPGTRLTVT.

This chain connects TRBV30 to TRBJ2-1; 11 bases line up with TRBD2. The V gene's germline CDR1 is GTSNPN and CDR2 SVGIG (reference sequence). Trimming took 8 bases from V and 7 from J; bases not matched to a gene: 13. This CDR3 is built from 15 residues. The CDR3 loop reads CARLELAGVRNEQFF. The CDR3 DNA sequence: TGTGCCCGGCTAGAACTAGCGGGAGTTAGGAATGAGCAGTTCTTC.

The chain couples TRBV25-1 to TRBJ1-5; no firm D call. The CDR3 length is 14 residues. V was trimmed by 2 bases and J by 9 bases, leaving 14 bases between them. The germline gives CDR1 MGHDK, CDR2 SYGVNS. The CDR3 is CASSEPGSMVPQHF. CDR3 coding DNA: TGTGCCAGCAGTGAACCCGGCAGTATGGTGCCCCAGCATTTT.

The chain combines TRBV6-5 with TRBJ2-2; D gene uncertain. V was shortened by 10 bases and J by 5 bases, with 14 bases between the two germline ends. Germline V gene lookup returns CDR1 MNHEY and CDR2 SVGAGI. The CDR3 is 13 amino acids. CDR3 amino acids: CATANLLTGELFF. CDR3 coding DNA: TGTGCCACAGCGAACTTATTAACCGGGGAGCTGTTTTTT.

The CDR3, as DNA: TGTGCCAGCAGCTTGAGAGAGTTTGACACCGGGGAGCTGTTTTTT. This translates into CASSLREFDTGELFF. The rearrangement links TRBV5-5 to TRBJ2-2; D remains unclear. This CDR3 is built from 15 residues. CDR1 and CDR2 (germline): SGHKS, YYEKEE (reference sequence). Trimming removed 1 base from V and 3 bases from J, with 10 bases in between.

The genes are TRBV6-6 and TRBJ2-7; D is tentatively TRBD1 or TRBD2 (5 bases each). CDR1 and CDR2 (germline): MNHNY, SVGAGI (reference sequence). The V end lost 2 bases, the J end lost 5 bases, and 7 bases lay between the germline ends. This CDR3 region has 12 residues. The CDR3 is CASSYEGHEQYF. DNA for the CDR3: TGTGCCAGCAGTTACGAGGGGCACGAGCAGTACTTC.

This chain joins TRBV6-1 and TRBJ1-1; D is undetermined. V lost 3 bases to trimming and J lost 9 bases, with 11 bases between them. Germline loops: CDR1 MNHNS, CDR2 SASEGT. The CDR3 contains 12 residues. CDR3 region: CASSDRLPKAFF. CDR3 nucleotide sequence: TGTGCCAGCAGTGATCGCTTACCGAAAGCTTTCTTT.

This clone came up once. The chain combines TRBV5-1 with TRBJ1-3; D call uncertain. V shed 3 bases and J shed 1 base, with 11 bases lying between them. The CDR3 has 15 residues. Germline V gene data show CDR1 as SGHRS and CDR2 as YFSETQ. The CDR3 sequence is CASSSVPGSGNTIYF. CDR3 DNA: TGCGCCAGCAGCTCCGTGCCGGGGTCTGGAAACACCATATATTTT.

The chain recombines TRBV19 with TRBJ2-2, with 8 nucleotides matching TRBD1. The CDR3 runs 20 residues. Germline loops: CDR1 LNHDA, CDR2 SQIVND (reference sequence). V shed 2 bases and J 0 bases; nucleotides not matched to a gene: 14. The CDR3 sequence: CASSIPSWTGRLPNTGELFF. In DNA form, the CDR3 reads TGTGCCAGTAGTATACCTTCCTGGACAGGGCGGCTACCGAACACCGGGGAGCTGTTTTTT.

This clone appeared a single time. This chain joins TRBV10-3 and TRBJ2-7; possibly TRBD2 for D (6 bases). The CDR3 consists of 11 residues. Looked up from germline, CDR1 is ENHRY and CDR2 is SYGVKD. Trimming took 11 bases from V and 1 from J, leaving 9 bases between them. The CDR3 DNA follows: TGTGCCTCGACTAGTTCCTACGAGCAGTACTTC. Its protein is CASTSSYEQYF.